The 20 T cell receptor beta chains presented below share a single source sample, sequenced in a study of early T cells in non-severe SARS-CoV-2 infection. Each CDR3 protein is one row after TCRdb ran MiXCR on the 5' RACE reads. The profile shows roughly 51,000 distinct CDR3 sequences, about 9.9% of them singletons. The sequenced material came from whole blood. Receptors were obtained from an adult who was a healthcare worker with PCR-confirmed SARS-CoV-2 infection or an uninfected control (not recorded which).

The chain has TRBV29-1 and TRBJ2-7; 9 bases map to TRBD1. The CDR3 has 13 amino acids. Per the germline V gene, CDR1 is SQVTM and CDR2 is ANQGSEA. V lost 6 bases, J lost 3 bases, and 6 bases stayed unmatched. The CDR3 here is CSVLKTGGYEQYF. CDR3 in DNA: TGCAGCGTCTTAAAGACAGGGGGCTACGAGCAGTACTTC.

This clonotype was counted a few times. This chain joins TRBV3-2 and TRBJ1-4. TRBV3-2 is annotated as a pseudogene. The CDR3 length is 15 residues. The CDR3 DNA sequence: TGTGCCAGCAGCCTAACCGCCATCTTTGGGAAAAAACTGTTTTTT. Encoded protein: CASSLTAIFGKKLFF.

This clonotype has at least ten counts. The chain combines TRBV11-2 with TRBJ2-1; 12 bases align to TRBD2. Germline V gives CDR1 SGHAT, CDR2 FQNNGV. V shed 5 bases and J 4 bases; nucleotides not matched to a gene: 6. This CDR3 is 16 amino acids long. The DNA of the CDR3 is TGTGCCAGCAGCCTCCTAGCGGGGGGGCGGTACAATGAGCAGTTCTTC. Protein product: CASSLLAGGRYNEQFF.

This clonotype showed up many times. The chain has TRBV10-2 and TRBJ2-7; weak D call: TRBD2 (6 bases). Germline-derived CDR1 and CDR2 are WSHSY and SAAADI. The CDR3 runs to 14 residues. V gave up 3 bases and J gave up 6 bases, with 15 bases separating them. The CDR3 nucleotides are TGCGCCAGCAGTGAAAGACAAGGGAGGAGCGAGCAGTACTTC. Encoded protein: CASSERQGRSEQYF.

The rearrangement links TRBV5-6 to TRBJ2-4; D not resolved. This CDR3 contains 16 residues. Trimming removed 2 bases from V and 1 base from J, with 13 bases in between. Germline CDR1 reads SGHDT; CDR2 reads YYEEEE. CDR3 nucleotide sequence: TGTGCCAGCAGCTTTGGCCCTCGGCCGGCCAAAAACATTCAGTACTTC. Translating gives CASSFGPRPAKNIQYF.

This clonotype was found many times. The V call is TRBV28, the J call TRBJ2-7; 8 bases are a match to TRBD1. The CDR3 is made up of 15 amino acids. Germline CDR1 reads MDHEN; CDR2 reads SYDVKM. V was clipped by 5 bases and J by 5 bases; unmatched bases: 11. CDR3 loop: CASSPSGQGVHEQYF. The CDR3 DNA is TGTGCCAGCAGTCCCTCCGGACAGGGTGTCCACGAGCAGTACTTC.

This clonotype has only a few counts. The rearrangement uses TRBV24-1 and TRBJ2-5; D perhaps matches TRBD2 (5 bases). CDR3 size: 13 residues. Trimming stripped 4 bases from V and 5 bases from J, with 10 bases between. Per germline, CDR1 KGHDR and CDR2 SFDVKD. This chain's CDR3 is CATSEGAKETQYF. As DNA, the CDR3 is TGTGCCACCAGTGAGGGAGCGAAGGAGACCCAGTACTTC.

This clonotype was recorded at least ten times. Here the CDR3 DNA reads TGCAGCGTTGAACATGATAAACAAGAGACCCAGTACTTC. Its protein is CSVEHDKQETQYF. The chain has TRBV29-1 and TRBJ2-5; D remains ambiguous. The germline V and J ends were trimmed by 2 bases and 2 bases, with 9 bases remaining between them. From germline, CDR1 is SQVTM and CDR2 ANQGSEA. CDR3 length equals 13 residues.

This clonotype was recorded a few times. The chain links TRBV27 to TRBJ1-1, with D unclear. Trimming removed 6 bases from V and 4 bases from J, with 12 bases in between. The CDR3 loop spans 13 amino acids. Germline-derived CDR1 and CDR2 are MNHEY and SMNVEV (reference sequence). DNA for the CDR3: TGTGCCAGCAGGGTTGGCGGATTCACTGAAGCTTTCTTT. The encoded protein is CASRVGGFTEAFF.

This clonotype was counted only a few times. This chain joins TRBV6-6 and TRBJ2-7, with D perhaps matching TRBD1 (5 bases). CDR1 and CDR2 from the germline V gene are MNHNY and SVGAGI (reference sequence). This CDR3 comprises 13 residues. Trimming cost V 7 bases and J 1 base, with 11 bases left between them. The chain's CDR3 is CASTRDLSYEQYF. The CDR3 coding sequence is TGTGCCAGCACCAGGGATCTTTCCTACGAGCAGTACTTC.

This clonotype was counted many times. The rearrangement links TRBV5-1 to TRBJ1-1, with D tentatively TRBD1 (6 bases). CDR1 is SGHRS, CDR2 YFSETQ, per germline. The CDR3 loop spans 16 amino acids. Trimming left V 4 bases short and J 1 base short, with 17 bases between. The CDR3 sequence: CASSDRPGFSNTEAFF. In DNA, the CDR3 is TGCGCCAGCAGCGACAGGCCTGGATTCTCGAACACTGAAGCTTTCTTT.

In this sample, this clonotype turned up a few times. The V gene is TRBV20-1, the J gene TRBJ1-6, with a weak D call TRBD1 (6 bases). V dropped 4 bases and J dropped 14 bases, with 21 bases sitting between them. Germline V CDR1 and CDR2: DFQATT, SNEGSKA (reference sequence). The CDR3 extends over 14 amino acids. The CDR3 loop reads CSATPPTGLGALHF. CDR3 DNA sequence: TGCAGTGCTACCCCGCCGACAGGCCTCGGGGCCCTCCACTTT.

The chain employs TRBV12-3 or TRBV12-4 and TRBJ2-3, with D perhaps given as TRBD1 or TRBD2 (5 bases each). The CDR3 runs 13 residues. Trimming took 5 bases from V and 10 from J, leaving 16 bases between them. The CDR3 coding sequence is TGTGCCAGCAGTGGGGGATGGGGAGTCGCGCAGTATTTT. This sequence encodes CASSGGWGVAQYF.

This clonotype was counted only a few times. The DNA for the CDR3 is TGTGCCAGCAGGCGGACAGGGGGAACCTACGAGCAGTACTTC. Translated: CASRRTGGTYEQYF. This chain joins TRBV6-6 and TRBJ2-7; TRBD1 agrees at 10 bases. The ends lost 6 bases at V and 2 bases at J; junction bases unmatched: 4. Germline loops: CDR1 MNHNY, CDR2 SVGAGI (reference sequence). The CDR3 totals 14 residues.

The chain has TRBV19 and TRBJ2-2; 7 nucleotides align to TRBD1. Germline V gene sequence: CDR1 LNHDA, CDR2 SQIVND (reference sequence). The CDR3 is 14 residues long. V dropped 3 bases and J dropped 6; count of bases not matched to a gene: 4. The CDR3 loop reads CASSIERGPGELFF. CDR3 DNA: TGTGCCAGTAGTATCGAAAGGGGGCCCGGGGAGCTGTTTTTT.

This clonotype was counted between two and nine times. The genes are TRBV19 and TRBJ2-2; TRBD1 matches 12 bases. The CDR3 contains 16 residues. V lost 5 bases, J lost 4 bases, and 5 bases stayed unmatched. Per the germline V gene, CDR1 is LNHDA and CDR2 is SQIVND (reference sequence). CDR3 in DNA: TGTGCCAGTAGTTCCAGGGACAGGGGGCTCACCGGGGAGCTGTTTTTT. It translates to CASSSRDRGLTGELFF.

This clonotype is categorized as medium-sized. The chain couples TRBV28 to TRBJ2-7; the D gene is possibly TRBD1 (5 bases). The germline CDR1 and CDR2 sequences are MDHEN and SYDVKM. Trimming cost V 2 bases and J 12 bases, with 14 bases left between them. The CDR3 totals 12 residues. CDR3 loop: CASSLNTERGYF. CDR3 nucleotide sequence: TGTGCCAGCAGTTTAAATACAGAAAGGGGGTACTTC. Combining the CDR3 with reference TRBV28 and TRBJ2-7 gives the whole variable domain DVKVTQSSRYLVKRTGEKVFLECVQDMDHENMFWYRQDPGLGLRLIYFSYDVKMKEKGDIPEGYSVSREKKERFSLILESASTNQTSMYLCASSLNTERGYFGPGTRLTVT.

This clonotype was recorded many times. The rearrangement links TRBV6-1 to TRBJ1-5, with D hard to call. This CDR3 contains 17 residues. Trimming removed 3 bases at V and 0 bases at J, with 15 bases between. The germline CDR1 and CDR2 sequences are MNHNS and SASEGT. In nucleotides, the CDR3 is TGTGCCAGCAGTGATGGGCAGGTCCTCCTTAGCAATCAGCCCCAGCATTTT. As protein: CASSDGQVLLSNQPQHF.

The sample holds many counts of this clonotype. The chain carries TRBV30 and TRBJ2-3, with 9 bases fitting TRBD2. Germline CDR1 is GTSNPN and CDR2 is SVGIG (reference sequence). The CDR3 extends over 16 amino acids. V was pared by 4 bases and J by 2 bases, with 10 bases of the junction left unmatched. The CDR3 DNA reads TGTGCCTGGACCGCCTCAGAGCGGGGGGACACAGATACGCAGTATTTT. As protein: CAWTASERGDTDTQYF.

There are many counts of this clonotype. The rearrangement links TRBV7-8 to TRBJ2-5; a possible D gene is TRBD2 (6 bases). Germline assignment: CDR1 SGHVS and CDR2 FQNEAQ. V lost 2 bases and J lost 2, with 9 bases in between. CDR3 size: 14 residues. The CDR3 coding sequence is TGTGCCAGCAGCTTAAAGCGGGTACAAGAGACCCAGTACTTC. Translating it yields CASSLKRVQETQYF.